The following is a T cell receptor (beta chain) sequence with its context. The antigen is not known. This specimen belongs to a study of cytomegalovirus exposure and HLA in healthy donors. Study in general: Of around 410 genotyped donors, more than 65% grouped in the Caucasian-associated ancestry cluster.

Both 60 Vbeta primers and 13 Jbeta primers went into the PCR. Methods used by the authors: About 11 million of 75 million to 85 million unique TCR beta chains were shared, per a later count. Generated by immunoSEQ multiplex PCR, the TCRdb table keeps only in-frame clones and is missing some. V and J calls and clone size are given by that table; D and trimming were obtained from the DNA. Among around 89,000 clones listed, around 75% were seen once. Overall study results and limits: A later analysis, which compared TCR beta chains of equal frequency, found the HLA-associated ones more clonally expanded.

J was trimmed by 8 bases and V by 5 bases; bases with no gene match: 9. This CDR3 is built from 14 residues. CDR1 is SEHNR and CDR2 is FQNEAQ in the germline V gene (reference sequence). The chain couples TRBV7-9 to TRBJ1-3, with 7 bases fitting TRBD1. The clonotype was recovered from a man aged 40-49 years in good health and CMV-seronegative. Sample: PBMCs. The CDR3 coding sequence is TGTGCCAGCAGCCGAACAGGGGTGGTAGACACCATATATTTT. Amino acids: CASSRTGVVDTIYF. Using reference TRBV7-9 and TRBJ1-3 for the parts outside the CDR3, the full variable domain is DTGVSQNPRHKITKRGQNVTFRCDPISEHNRLYWYRQTLGQGPEFLTYFQNEAQLEKSRLLSDRFSAERPKGSFSTLEIQRTEQGDSAMYLCASSRTGVVDTIYFGEGSWLTVV.